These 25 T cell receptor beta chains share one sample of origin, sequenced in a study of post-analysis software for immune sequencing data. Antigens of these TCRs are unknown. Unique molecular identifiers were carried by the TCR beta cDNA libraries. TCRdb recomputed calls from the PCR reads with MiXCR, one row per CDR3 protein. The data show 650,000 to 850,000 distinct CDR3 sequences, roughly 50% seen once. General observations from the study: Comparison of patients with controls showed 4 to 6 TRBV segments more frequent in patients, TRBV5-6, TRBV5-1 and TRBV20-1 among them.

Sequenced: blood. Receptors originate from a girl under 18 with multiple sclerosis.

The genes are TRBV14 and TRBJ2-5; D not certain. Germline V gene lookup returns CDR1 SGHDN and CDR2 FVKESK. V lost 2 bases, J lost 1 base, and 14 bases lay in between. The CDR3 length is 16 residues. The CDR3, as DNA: TGTGCCAGCAGCCAACATCCCCGACGGCCCCAAGAGACCCAGTACTTC. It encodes CASSQHPRRPQETQYF.

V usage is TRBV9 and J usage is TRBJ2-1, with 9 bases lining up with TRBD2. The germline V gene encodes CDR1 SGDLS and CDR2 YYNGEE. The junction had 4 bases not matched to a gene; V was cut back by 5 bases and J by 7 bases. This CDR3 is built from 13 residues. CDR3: CASSIAGENEQFF. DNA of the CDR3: TGTGCCAGCAGTATAGCGGGAGAGAATGAGCAGTTCTTC.

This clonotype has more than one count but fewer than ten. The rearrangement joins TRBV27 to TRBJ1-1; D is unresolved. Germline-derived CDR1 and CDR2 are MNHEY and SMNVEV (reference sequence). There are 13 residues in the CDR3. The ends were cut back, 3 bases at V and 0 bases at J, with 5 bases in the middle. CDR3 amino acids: CASSFNLNTEAFF. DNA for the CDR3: TGTGCCAGCAGTTTCAATCTGAACACTGAAGCTTTCTTT.

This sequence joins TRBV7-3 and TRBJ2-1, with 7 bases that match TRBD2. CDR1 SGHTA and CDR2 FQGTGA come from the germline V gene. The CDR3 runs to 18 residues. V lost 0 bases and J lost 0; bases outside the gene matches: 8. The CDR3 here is CASSLTGRGVVSYNEQFF. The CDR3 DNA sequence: TGTGCCAGCAGCTTAACTGGACGGGGGGTCGTCTCCTACAATGAGCAGTTCTTC.

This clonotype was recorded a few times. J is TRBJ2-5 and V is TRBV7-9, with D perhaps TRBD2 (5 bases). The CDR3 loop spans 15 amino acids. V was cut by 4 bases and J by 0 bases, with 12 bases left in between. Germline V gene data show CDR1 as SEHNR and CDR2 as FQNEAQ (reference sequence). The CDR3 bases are TGTGCCAGCAGCTCCCCTGGGAGCAACCAAGAGACCCAGTACTTC. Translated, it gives CASSSPGSNQETQYF.

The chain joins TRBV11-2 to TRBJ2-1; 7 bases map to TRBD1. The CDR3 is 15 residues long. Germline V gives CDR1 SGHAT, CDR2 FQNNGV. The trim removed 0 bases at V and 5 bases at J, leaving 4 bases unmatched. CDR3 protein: CASSLDRGSHNEQFF. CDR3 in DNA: TGTGCCAGCAGCTTAGACAGGGGGAGCCACAATGAGCAGTTCTTC.

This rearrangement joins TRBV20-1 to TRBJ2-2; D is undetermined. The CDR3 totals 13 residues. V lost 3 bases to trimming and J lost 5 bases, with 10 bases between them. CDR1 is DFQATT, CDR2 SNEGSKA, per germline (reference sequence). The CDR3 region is CSARTLLTGELFF. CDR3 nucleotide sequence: TGCAGTGCTAGGACTCTTCTAACCGGGGAGCTGTTTTTT.

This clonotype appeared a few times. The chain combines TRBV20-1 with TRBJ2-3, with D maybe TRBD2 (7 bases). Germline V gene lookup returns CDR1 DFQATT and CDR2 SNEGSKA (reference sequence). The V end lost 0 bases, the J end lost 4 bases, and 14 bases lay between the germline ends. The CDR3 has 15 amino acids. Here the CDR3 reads CSARDPWGGPDTQYF. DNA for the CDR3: TGCAGTGCTAGAGATCCATGGGGGGGCCCAGATACGCAGTATTTT.

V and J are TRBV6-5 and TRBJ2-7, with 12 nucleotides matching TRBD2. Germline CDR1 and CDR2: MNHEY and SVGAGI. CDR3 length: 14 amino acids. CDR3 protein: CATGLAGYSYEQYF. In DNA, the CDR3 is TGTGCTACCGGACTAGCGGGATACTCCTACGAGCAGTACTTC.

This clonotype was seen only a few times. This chain's CDR3 is CASSPRLAAYNEQYF. DNA for the CDR3: TGTGCCAGCAGCCCTCGACTAGCGGCTTACAATGAGCAGTACTTC. The chain joins TRBV7-2 to TRBJ2-1; 9 nucleotides line up with TRBD2. The J call may be in error: the DNA end matches TRBJ2-7 better. Germline CDR1 reads SGHTA; CDR2 reads FQGNSA. The CDR3 runs to 15 residues.

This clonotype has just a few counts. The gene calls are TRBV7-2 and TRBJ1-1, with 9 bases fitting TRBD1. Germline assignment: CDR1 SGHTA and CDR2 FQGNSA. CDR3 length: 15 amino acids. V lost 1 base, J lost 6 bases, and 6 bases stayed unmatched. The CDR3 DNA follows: TGTGCCAGCAGCTTAGACCCCACAGGGGGCCCTGAAGCTTTCTTT. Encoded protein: CASSLDPTGGPEAFF.

CDR3 nucleotides: TGTGCCAGCAGTTTATCAGCGGGATCCACCTACAATGAGCAGTTCTTC. Protein: CASSLSAGSTYNEQFF. This chain connects TRBV12-3 or TRBV12-4 to TRBJ2-1; 7 nucleotides match TRBD2. This CDR3 has 16 amino acids. V gave up 2 bases and J gave up 2 bases; unmatched junction bases: 6.

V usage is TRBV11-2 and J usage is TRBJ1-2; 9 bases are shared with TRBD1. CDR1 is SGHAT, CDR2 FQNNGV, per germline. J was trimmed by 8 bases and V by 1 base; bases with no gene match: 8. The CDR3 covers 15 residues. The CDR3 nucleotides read TGTGCCAGCAGCTTAGCGGGGACAGGGTATGAAGGCTACACCTTC. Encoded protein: CASSLAGTGYEGYTF.

The CDR3 loop is CASSWEGGNYEQYF. The CDR3 coding sequence is TGTGCCAGCAGTTGGGAGGGAGGGAACTACGAGCAGTACTTC. The genes are TRBV6-2 or TRBV6-3 and TRBJ2-5; TRBD2 matches 7 bases. Matching the DNA end better, TRBJ2-7 makes the J call doubtful. This CDR3 contains 14 residues. CDR1 and CDR2 (germline): MNHEY, SVGEGT.

The CDR3 loop reads CASVEDSSQETQYF. The CDR3 region has the DNA TGTGCCAGCGTGGAGGACAGTTCACAAGAGACCCAGTACTTC. V usage is TRBV11-2 and J usage is TRBJ2-5; D might be TRBD1 (6 bases). This CDR3 comprises 14 residues. Germline values: CDR1 SGHAT, CDR2 FQNNGV. Trimming cost V 8 bases and J 2 bases, with 15 bases left between them.

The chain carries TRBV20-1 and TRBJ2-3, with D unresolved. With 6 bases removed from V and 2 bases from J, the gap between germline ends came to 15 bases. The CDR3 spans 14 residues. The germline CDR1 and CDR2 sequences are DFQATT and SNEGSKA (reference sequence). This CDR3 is CSANPPRNTDTQYF. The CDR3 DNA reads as TGCAGTGCCAACCCTCCAAGAAACACAGATACGCAGTATTTT.

Here the CDR3 reads CASSQGDRGATNEKLFF. For the CDR3, the DNA is TGCGCCAGCAGCCAGGGGGACAGGGGAGCAACTAATGAAAAACTGTTTTTT. This chain links TRBV4-3 with TRBJ1-4; TRBD1 matches 10 bases. Germline V gives CDR1 LGHNA, CDR2 YSLEER. The CDR3 is 17 amino acids. Losses at the gene ends were 3 bases for V and 0 bases for J; bases not matched to a gene: 4.

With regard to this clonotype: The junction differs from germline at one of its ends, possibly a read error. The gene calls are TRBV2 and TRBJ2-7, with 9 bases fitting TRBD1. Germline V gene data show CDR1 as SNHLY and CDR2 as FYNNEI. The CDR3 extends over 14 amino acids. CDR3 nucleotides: TGCGCCAGCAGTGAGGGACAGGGTGTCCACGAGCAGTACTTC. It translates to CASSEGQGVHEQYF.

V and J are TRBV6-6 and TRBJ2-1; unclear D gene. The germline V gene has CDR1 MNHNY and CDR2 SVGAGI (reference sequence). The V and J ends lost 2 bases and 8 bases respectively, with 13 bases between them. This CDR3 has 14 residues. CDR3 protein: CASSYPAGGDEQFF. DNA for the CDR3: TGTGCCAGCAGTTACCCCGCTGGTGGGGATGAGCAGTTCTTC.

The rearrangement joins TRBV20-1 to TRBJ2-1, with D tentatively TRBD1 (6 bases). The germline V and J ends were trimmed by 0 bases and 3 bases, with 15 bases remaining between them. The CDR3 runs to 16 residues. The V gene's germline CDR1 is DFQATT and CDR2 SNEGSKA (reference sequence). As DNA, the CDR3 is TGCAGTGCTAGAGATTACCGGACAGCTAGCTACAATGAGCAGTTCTTC. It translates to CSARDYRTASYNEQFF.

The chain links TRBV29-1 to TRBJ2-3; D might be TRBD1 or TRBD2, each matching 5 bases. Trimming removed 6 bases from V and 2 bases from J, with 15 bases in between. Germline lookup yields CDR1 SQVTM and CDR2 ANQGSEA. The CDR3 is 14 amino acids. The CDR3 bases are TGCAGCGTAGCACGAAGAGGGGACACAGATACGCAGTATTTT. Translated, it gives CSVARRGDTDTQYF.

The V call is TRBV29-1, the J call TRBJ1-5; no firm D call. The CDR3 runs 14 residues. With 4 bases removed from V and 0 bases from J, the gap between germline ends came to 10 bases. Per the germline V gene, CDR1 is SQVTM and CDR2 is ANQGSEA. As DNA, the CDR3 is TGCAGCGTTGCGGACGGGCTTAGCAATCAGCCCCAGCATTTT. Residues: CSVADGLSNQPQHF.

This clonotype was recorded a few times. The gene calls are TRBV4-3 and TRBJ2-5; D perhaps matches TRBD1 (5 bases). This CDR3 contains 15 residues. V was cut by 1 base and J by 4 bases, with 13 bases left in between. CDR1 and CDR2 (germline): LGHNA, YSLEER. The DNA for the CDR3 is TGCGCCAGCAGCCAAGGTCCAGGGCCGGTAGAGACCCAGTACTTC. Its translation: CASSQGPGPVETQYF.

CDR3 residues: CATKITFPFYEQYF. DNA of the CDR3: TGTGCCACCAAAATTACTTTCCCATTCTACGAGCAGTACTTC. This chain connects TRBV6-5 to TRBJ2-7; D gene unclear. Between the trimmed V and J ends, which lost 10 bases and 3 bases, there was a span of 19 bases. This CDR3 has 14 residues. Germline values: CDR1 MNHEY, CDR2 SVGAGI.

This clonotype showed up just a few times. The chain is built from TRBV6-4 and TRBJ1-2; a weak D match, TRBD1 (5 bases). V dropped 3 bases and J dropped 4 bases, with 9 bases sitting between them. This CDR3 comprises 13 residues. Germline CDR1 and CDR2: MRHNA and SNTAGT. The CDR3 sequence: CASSDRGGYGYTF. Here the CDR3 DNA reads TGTGCCAGCAGTGATCGGGGCGGCTATGGCTACACCTTC.